This T cell receptor (beta chain) was recorded in a study of cytomegalovirus exposure and HLA in healthy donors. Primers included in the PCR were 60 Vbeta and 13 Jbeta primers. Produced via immunoSEQ multiplex PCR; TCRdb's table is partial and in-frame only. The sample records 97,000 or so clones, 70% to 90% being singletons. The CDR3 runs to 15 residues. Trimming pared 0 bases from V and 4 bases from J, leaving 13 bases between. Germline assignment: CDR1 LGHNA and CDR2 YSLEER. V gene TRBV4-3 combines with J gene TRBJ2-7, with D possibly matching TRBD2 (5 bases). Sequencing used PBMCs. This TCR came from a man aged 40-49 years in good health and CMV-seronegative. DNA of the CDR3: TGCGCCAGCAGCCAAGAAACCAAATGGGAGTACGAGCAGTACTTC. Protein sequence: CASSQETKWEYEQYF.